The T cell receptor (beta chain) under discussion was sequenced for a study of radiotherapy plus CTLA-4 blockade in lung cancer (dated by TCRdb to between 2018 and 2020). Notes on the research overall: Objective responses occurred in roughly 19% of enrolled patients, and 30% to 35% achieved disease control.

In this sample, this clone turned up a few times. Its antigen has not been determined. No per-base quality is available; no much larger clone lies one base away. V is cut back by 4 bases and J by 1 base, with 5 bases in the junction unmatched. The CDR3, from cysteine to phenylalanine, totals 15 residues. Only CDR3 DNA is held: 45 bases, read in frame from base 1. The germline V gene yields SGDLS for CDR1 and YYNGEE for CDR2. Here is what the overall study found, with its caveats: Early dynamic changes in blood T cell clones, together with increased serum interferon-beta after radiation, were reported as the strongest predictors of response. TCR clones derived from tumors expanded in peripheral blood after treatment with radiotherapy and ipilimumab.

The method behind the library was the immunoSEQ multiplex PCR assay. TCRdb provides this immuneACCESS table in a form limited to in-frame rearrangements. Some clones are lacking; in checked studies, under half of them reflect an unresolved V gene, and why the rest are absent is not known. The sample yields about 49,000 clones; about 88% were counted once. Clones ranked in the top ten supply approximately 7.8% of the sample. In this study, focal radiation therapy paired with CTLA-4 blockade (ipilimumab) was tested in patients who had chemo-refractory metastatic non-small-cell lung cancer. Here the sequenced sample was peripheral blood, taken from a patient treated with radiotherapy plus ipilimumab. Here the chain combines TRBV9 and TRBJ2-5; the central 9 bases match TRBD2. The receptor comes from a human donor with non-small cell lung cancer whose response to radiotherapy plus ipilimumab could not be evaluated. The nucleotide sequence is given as TGTGCCAGCAGCAAGAGCGGGGGGACCCAAGAGACCCAGTACTTC. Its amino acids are CASSKSGGTQETQYF.